This T cell receptor (beta chain) stems from a study of T cells in Graves' hyperthyroidism and ophthalmopathy (dated by TCRdb to about 2019). Concerning the study at large: Peripheral blood samples were taken at the time of initial diagnosis, prior to any treatment. To identify TCR V-J signatures that set the groups apart, the researchers used a discovery cohort of 100 patients, made up of 43 with Graves' ophthalmopathy and about 59 with stable Graves' hyperthyroidism. An independent validation cohort of fewer than 20 hyperthyroidism patients and approximately 16 patients who later progressed to ophthalmopathy tested prospective prediction of ophthalmopathy. The roughly 94 discovery patients were randomly split 7:3 into training and test sets. In addition, the study compared T-cell repertoires in thyroid tissue and in blood from a handful of Graves' hyperthyroidism patients. After blood sampling, hyperthyroidism patients were treated with methimazole at a starting dose of 30 mg daily, and ophthalmopathy patients were treated with high-dose intravenous methylprednisolone. The paper reports TCR Vbeta CDR3 sequencing of fewer than 150 peripheral blood samples: around 45 ophthalmopathy, 70 to 85 hyperthyroidism and 17 progressor patients.

CDR1 and CDR2 are read off the germline V gene as SGHTA and FQGTGA. V is shortened by 4 bases, J by 7 bases, and the region joining them spans 11 bases. The CDR3 sequence holds 13 residues, the cysteine and phenylalanine included. Only the CDR3 portion is preserved as DNA: 39 bases, with reading frame beginning at the first base. Broader findings and caveats from the paper: Sample size was not statistically predetermined, and investigators were not blinded to group allocation. In validation, progression to ophthalmopathy was predicted by the model with roughly 69% sensitivity and 72% to 80% specificity, a median of about 6.8 months before onset. A 13 V-J signature model separated ophthalmopathy from stable hyperthyroidism, with roughly 88% sensitivity and about 81% specificity in cross-validation and 80%/75% in testing. Most expanded thyroid clonotypes (frequency above 0.001) were also found in blood, which suggests that blood repertoires may mirror thyroid immune responses.

The TCR beta CDR3 regions were amplified from RNA transcripts. For the first round of RT-PCR on the TCR CDR3, the HTBI primer set was used together with the Qiagen OneStep RT-PCR kit. Libraries were constructed in a second round of multiplex PCR, after which size selection and purification were performed. Libraries were sequenced paired-end with 100 bp reads on an Illumina HiSeq2000. The authors' pipeline ran thus. SOAPnuke was used to process the raw data, throwing out any read that contained adapters or uncalled bases, had a mean Phred below 15, or lacked an exact constant-primer or identifier match. High-quality paired reads were merged using COPE v1.2.5, and each unique nucleotide sequence was defined as a clonotype. Clonotypes were aligned to IMGT TRBV, TRBD and TRBJ reference segments using MiTCR v1.1. The analysis included only V-J combinations with a frequency above 0.0001, which together covered more than 99% of the repertoires. A TCS score was defined as the ratio of F50 (clonal expansion) to E x V (chaos), with BLOSUM62-based TCRdist applied between CDR3 peptides within each V-J. Welch's t-statistics and random forest reduced 514 V-J features to 10 to 15, which were used in a naive Bayes classifier (R e1071). TCRdb handled the public reads itself, with Q25 trimming in fastp and clone calling in MiXCR, and kept productive beta chains. Entries that share a CDR3 protein sequence are merged under the most common genes and DNA. The V and J calls shown here were made by TCRdb, not taken from the authors' results. Here the sample has about 740,000 distinct CDR3 sequences; 13% to 15% occur a single time. The ten top clones hold 10% of the sample.

In the case of this clonotype: Its antigen has not been determined. No much larger clone is present one base from it, and per-base qualities are unavailable.

Stable Graves' hyperthyroidism was defined as no progression to ophthalmopathy during 18 months of follow-up. The hyperthyroidism patients were between 18 and 65 years old and newly diagnosed, with a disease duration of less than 2 months. The study excluded patients with uncontrolled infections, other autoimmune diseases, pregnancy or lactation. Clinical symptoms, serum thyroxine and TRAb, thyroid ultrasound, and orbital computed tomography formed the basis for the diagnoses. PBMCs were separated from 7.5 to 10 ml of fresh peripheral blood using Ficoll-Paque density gradient centrifugation. Trizol reagent was used to extract total RNA, and RNA quality was then checked on an Agilent 2100 Bioanalyzer.

Material: blood. The TCR sequence derives from a woman aged 18-29 years with Graves' hyperthyroidism. The sequence is built from TRBV7-3 and TRBJ2-1; the D segment could be TRBD2, given 6 matching bases. The CDR3 protein sequence reads: CASSSLAGNEQFF. DNA sequence: TGTGCCAGCAGCTCCCTCGCGGGGAATGAGCAGTTCTTC. Supplemented by the reference TRBV7-3 and TRBJ2-1 proteins around the CDR3, the complete variable domain is GAGVSQTPSNKVTEKGKYVELRCDPISGHTALYWYRQSLGQGPEFLIYFQGTGAADDSGLPNDRFFAVRPEGSVSTLKIQRTERGDSAVYLCASSSLAGNEQFFGPGTRLTVL.